The 30 T cell receptor beta chains reported below all come from one sample, sequenced in a study of OX40 agonist ivuxolimab in advanced cancers. TCRdb's copy holds only in-frame clones and misses some; the assay was immunoSEQ multiplex PCR. This repertoire shows roughly 50,000 clones, around 89% found once; its top ten account for about 1.4%. The sequenced sample was CD4+ or CD8+ T cells sorted from blood, obtained in a trial of the OX40 agonist ivuxolimab. These receptors originate from an adult with an advanced solid tumor such as melanoma, head and neck, liver or kidney cancer.

The chain has TRBV7-8 and TRBJ1-3, with 7 bases lining up with TRBD1. Germline CDR1 SGHVS, CDR2 FQNEAQ. There are 16 residues in the CDR3. With V trimmed by 1 base and J by 0 bases, 3 bases remained unmatched. Here the CDR3 DNA reads TGTGCCAGCAGCTTAGAAGGGGGCCTCTCTGGAAACACCATATATTTT. Translation gives CASSLEGGLSGNTIYF.

The chain links TRBV6-5 to TRBJ1-1, with unresolved D. V gave up 6 bases and J gave up 0 bases, with 8 bases separating them. Germline V CDR1 and CDR2: MNHEY, SVGAGI. The CDR3 totals 13 residues. CDR3 protein: CASSQTLNTEAFF. Written as DNA, the CDR3 is TGTGCCAGCAGCCAAACACTGAACACTGAAGCTTTCTTT.

In its sample, this clone was seen once. This rearrangement joins TRBV18 to TRBJ2-7; possible D gene TRBD1, 5 bases. Trimming left V 3 bases short and J 0 bases short, with 9 bases between. The CDR3 has 14 amino acids. The germline CDR1 and CDR2 sequences are KGHSH and LQKENI. Here the CDR3 reads CASSPGHSSYEQYF. For the CDR3, the DNA is TGTGCCAGCTCACCTGGACATTCCTCCTACGAGCAGTACTTC.

This rearrangement joins TRBV6-5 to TRBJ2-7, with 7 bases identical to TRBD1. The germline V gene encodes CDR1 MNHEY and CDR2 SVGAGI. The V gene end was trimmed by 8 bases and the J gene end by 3 bases; junction bases not matched to a gene: 4. The CDR3 sequence is 12 residues long. The chain's CDR3 is CASRDRLYEQYF. In DNA form, the CDR3 reads TGTGCCAGCCGGGACAGACTCTACGAGCAGTACTTC.

The J gene is TRBJ1-1, the V gene TRBV11-3, with D perhaps matching TRBD1 (6 bases). Between the trimmed V and J ends, which lost 2 bases and 7 bases, there was a span of 17 bases. Germline V gene data show CDR1 as SGHNT and CDR2 as YENEEA. This CDR3 has 15 residues. CDR3 sequence reads: CASSLFANREIEAFF. DNA for the CDR3: TGTGCCAGCAGCTTATTCGCCAACAGGGAGATTGAAGCTTTCTTT.

The V and J genes are TRBV30 and TRBJ1-2, with unresolved D. The length of the CDR3 is 14 residues. V was clipped by 1 base and J by 7 bases, with 16 bases between them. The germline V gene encodes CDR1 GTSNPN and CDR2 SVGIG (reference sequence). This CDR3 is CAWSDGLTWGGYTF. Written as DNA, the CDR3 is TGTGCCTGGAGTGATGGGCTCACCTGGGGTGGCTACACCTTC.

The V gene is TRBV5-1, the J gene TRBJ2-7, with unresolved D. The CDR3 loop spans 18 amino acids. Germline V lookup: CDR1 SGHRS, CDR2 YFSETQ. V lost 4 bases, J lost 1 base, and 24 bases lay in between. CDR3 bases: TGCGCCAGCAGCATGGGAATGGGGAAAAGCGACGGGTCCTACGAGCAGTACTTC. The encoded protein is CASSMGMGKSDGSYEQYF.

The rearrangement links TRBV5-1 to TRBJ1-3; D is undetermined. Germline values: CDR1 SGHRS, CDR2 YFSETQ. Trimming shortened V by 4 bases and J by 0 bases, and 8 bases separated the two germline ends. The CDR3 is made up of 14 amino acids. The CDR3, as DNA: TGCGCCAGCAGCCTCCGGAGCTCTGGAAACACCATATATTTT. Protein product: CASSLRSSGNTIYF.

CDR3 sequence reads: CASSMVGYEDYEQYF. The DNA for the CDR3 is TGTGCCAGTAGTATGGTGGGTTATGAAGACTACGAGCAGTACTTC. The chain links TRBV19 to TRBJ2-7, with D unclear. CDR3 length equals 15 residues. Germline lookup yields CDR1 LNHDA and CDR2 SQIVND (reference sequence). V lost 3 bases, J lost 3 bases, and 15 bases lay in between. Based on the CDR3 plus reference TRBV19 and TRBJ2-7, the full variable domain is DGGITQSPKYLFRKEGQNVTLSCEQNLNHDAMYWYRQDPGQGLRLIYYSQIVNDFQKGDIAEGYSVSREKKESFPLTVTSAQKNPTAFYLCASSMVGYEDYEQYFGPGTRLTVT.

CDR3: CASSSGTSGGAGETQYF. CDR3 DNA: TGTGCCAGCAGCTCCGGGACTAGCGGGGGGGCAGGGGAGACCCAGTACTTC. This chain links TRBV11-3 with TRBJ2-5; 16 nucleotides line up with TRBD2. This CDR3 spans 17 amino acids. The germline V gene encodes CDR1 SGHNT and CDR2 YENEEA. V shed 4 bases, J shed 5 bases, and the junction held 7 bases outside the gene matches.

This chain joins TRBV19 and TRBJ1-1; 7 positions match TRBD1. The V gene's germline CDR1 is LNHDA and CDR2 SQIVND (reference sequence). The V gene end was trimmed by 2 bases and the J gene end by 1 base; junction bases not matched to a gene: 4. The CDR3 totals 15 residues. The CDR3 DNA reads TGTGCCAGTAGTATAATCGGGACAGCGAACACTGAAGCTTTCTTT. It specifies CASSIIGTANTEAFF.

The rearrangement links TRBV6-5 to TRBJ1-3; the match to TRBD1 covers 7 bases. V was pared by 5 bases and J by 2 bases, with 3 bases of the junction left unmatched. Germline assignment: CDR1 MNHEY and CDR2 SVGAGI. The CDR3 spans 14 residues. The CDR3 DNA sequence: TGTGCCAGCAGTGGAGACAGGGCTGGAAACACCATATATTTT. Protein sequence: CASSGDRAGNTIYF.

V gene TRBV5-1 combines with J gene TRBJ1-2; D call uncertain. Trimming left V 5 bases short and J 4 bases short, with 15 bases between. CDR1 and CDR2 from the germline V gene are SGHRS and YFSETQ. The length of the CDR3 is 14 residues. CDR3 bases: TGCGCCAGCAGAAAACAAACGGGTCCCTATGGCTACACCTTC. Translating gives CASRKQTGPYGYTF. Full variable domain (outside the CDR3, taken from reference TRBV5-1 and TRBJ1-2): KAGVTQTPRYLIKTRGQQVTLSCSPISGHRSVSWYQQTPGQGLQFLFEYFSETQRNKGNFPGRFSGRQFSNSRSEMNVSTLELGDSALYLCASRKQTGPYGYTFGSGTRLTVV.

The chain combines TRBV13 with TRBJ2-1; D gene ambiguous. Trimming took 2 bases from V and 6 from J, leaving 26 bases between them. Germline CDR1 is PRHDT and CDR2 is FYEKMQ (reference sequence). The CDR3 consists of 19 residues. CDR3 DNA sequence: TGTGCCAGCAGCTTAATTGGTTTTAGGGATGCTTCCGTGCGCAATGAGCAGTTCTTC. Its protein product is CASSLIGFRDASVRNEQFF.

The V and J genes are TRBV2 and TRBJ1-1; perhaps TRBD1 as D (5 bases). The CDR3 length is 13 residues. V lost 6 bases and J 4 bases, leaving 12 bases between the germline ends. Germline CDR1 SNHLY, CDR2 FYNNEI. For the CDR3, the DNA is TGTGCCAGCAGAGGGGACCTAGGCACTGAAGCTTTCTTT. Its translation: CASRGDLGTEAFF.

This chain links TRBV7-9 with TRBJ1-2; D not resolved. Germline V gives CDR1 SEHNR, CDR2 FQNEAQ (reference sequence). V shed 10 bases and J shed 2 bases, with 11 bases lying between them. CDR3 size: 12 residues. CDR3 loop: CATKDGNYGYTF. The CDR3 DNA sequence: TGTGCCACCAAAGACGGCAACTATGGCTACACCTTC.

This chain joins TRBV29-1 and TRBJ2-7; 9 bases agree with TRBD1. This CDR3 has 15 amino acids. Losses at the gene ends were 4 bases for V and 3 bases for J; bases not matched to a gene: 10. Germline V CDR1 and CDR2: SQVTM, ANQGSEA. CDR3 protein: CSVVGTGTGSYEQYF. In DNA, the CDR3 is TGCAGCGTTGTCGGCACGGGGACAGGGAGCTACGAGCAGTACTTC.

This sequence joins TRBV19 and TRBJ1-1; D call uncertain. Germline V CDR1 and CDR2: LNHDA, SQIVND (reference sequence). Between the trimmed V and J ends, which lost 7 bases and 1 base, there was a span of 10 bases. The CDR3 spans 13 residues. The chain's CDR3 is CASKLVGNTEAFF. The CDR3 bases are TGTGCCAGTAAGCTTGTGGGGAACACTGAAGCTTTCTTT. The whole variable domain, filled in from reference TRBV19 and TRBJ1-1, reads DGGITQSPKYLFRKEGQNVTLSCEQNLNHDAMYWYRQDPGQGLRLIYYSQIVNDFQKGDIAEGYSVSREKKESFPLTVTSAQKNPTAFYLCASKLVGNTEAFFGQGTRLTVV.

The CDR3 sequence: CASSYGRGDLYEQYF. As DNA, the CDR3 is TGTGCCAGCAGTTACGGCAGGGGGGATTTATACGAGCAGTACTTC. The chain has TRBV6-6 and TRBJ2-7, with a weak D call TRBD1 (7 bases). V was trimmed by 2 bases and J by 4 bases, leaving 15 bases between them. Germline V gene lookup returns CDR1 MNHNY and CDR2 SVGAGI (reference sequence). The CDR3 consists of 15 residues.

The chain combines TRBV11-3 with TRBJ2-7, with 8 bases fitting TRBD2. The CDR3 is 19 residues long. The ends lost 3 bases at V and 0 bases at J; junction bases unmatched: 16. CDR1 and CDR2 (germline): SGHNT, YENEEA. DNA for the CDR3: TGTGCCAGCAGCTTGGCGGGAGGCCCCTTTATTAACTTCTCCTACGAGCAGTACTTC. It specifies CASSLAGGPFINFSYEQYF.

The chain uses TRBV9 and TRBJ2-7, with D uncertain. The CDR3 is 12 amino acids. The V and J ends lost 0 bases and 6 bases respectively, with 7 bases between them. Germline values: CDR1 SGDLS, CDR2 YYNGEE. CDR3: CASSVGSSEQYF. The CDR3 DNA sequence: TGTGCCAGCAGCGTAGGGAGTTCCGAGCAGTACTTC.

This chain links TRBV5-1 with TRBJ2-5, with a weak D call TRBD1 (5 bases). Germline CDR1 SGHRS, CDR2 YFSETQ. V was cut by 0 bases and J by 10 bases, with 13 bases left in between. The CDR3 runs to 13 residues. The CDR3, as DNA: TGCGCCAGCAGCTTGGGGGGCGGTGGCGGCCAGTACTTC. Residues: CASSLGGGGGQYF. Variable domain in full (rest from reference TRBV5-1 and TRBJ2-5): KAGVTQTPRYLIKTRGQQVTLSCSPISGHRSVSWYQQTPGQGLQFLFEYFSETQRNKGNFPGRFSGRQFSNSRSEMNVSTLELGDSALYLCASSLGGGGGQYFGPGTRLLVL.

The rearrangement joins TRBV6-6 to TRBJ2-5; TRBD1 agrees at 11 bases. With 4 bases clipped from V and 7 bases from J, the junction kept 8 bases outside the gene matches. The CDR3 extends over 15 amino acids. The germline V gene encodes CDR1 MNHNY and CDR2 SVGAGI (reference sequence). CDR3 bases: TGTGCCAGCAGTTTCGCGCAGGGACAGGGGGTGACCCAGTACTTC. Encoded protein: CASSFAQGQGVTQYF.

The chain couples TRBV5-1 to TRBJ2-5; 10 bases line up with TRBD2. Germline trimming cut 4 bases from V and 3 bases from J; bases unmatched to any gene: 3. The germline gives CDR1 SGHRS, CDR2 YFSETQ. The CDR3 has 14 residues. CDR3 sequence (DNA): TGCGCCAGCAGCCCTAGCGGGAGTGAAGAGACCCAGTACTTC. This codes for CASSPSGSEETQYF. The whole variable domain, filled in from reference TRBV5-1 and TRBJ2-5, reads KAGVTQTPRYLIKTRGQQVTLSCSPISGHRSVSWYQQTPGQGLQFLFEYFSETQRNKGNFPGRFSGRQFSNSRSEMNVSTLELGDSALYLCASSPSGSEETQYFGPGTRLLVL.

The V gene is TRBV6-5, the J gene TRBJ1-4; D perhaps matches TRBD1 (6 bases). Germline V lookup: CDR1 MNHEY, CDR2 SVGAGI. Deletions cut 6 bases from V and 8 bases from J, with 16 bases between. The CDR3 has 14 residues. CDR3 DNA: TGTGCCAGCAGCCCAACAGGGTTTAGGGAAAAACTGTTTTTT. As protein: CASSPTGFREKLFF.

V is TRBV6-1 and J is TRBJ2-7; D could derive from TRBD1 or TRBD2 (7 bases each). This CDR3 has 16 amino acids. V lost 2 bases, J lost 4 bases, and 18 bases lay in between. Germline CDR1 and CDR2: MNHNS and SASEGT. The CDR3 DNA reads as TGTGCCAGCAGTGAACATATAAGACAGGGAGGGTACGAGCAGTACTTC. Its protein product is CASSEHIRQGGYEQYF.

The V gene is TRBV10-2, the J gene TRBJ1-5; a weak D match, TRBD1 (5 bases). Germline V lookup: CDR1 WSHSY, CDR2 SAAADI. This CDR3 region has 14 residues. The germline V and J ends were trimmed by 7 bases and 0 bases, with 10 bases remaining between them. The CDR3 region is CASTRGDSNQPQHF. The CDR3 region has the DNA TGCGCCAGCACCCGGGGGGATAGCAATCAGCCCCAGCATTTT.

The J gene is TRBJ1-2, the V gene TRBV30; D gene ambiguous. CDR3 length: 14 residues. Looked up from germline, CDR1 is GTSNPN and CDR2 is SVGIG (reference sequence). Trimming took off 7 bases at V and 1 base at J, with 16 bases between the two ends. CDR3 nucleotide sequence: TGTGCCTCCCAGGAGGGCTGGCATAACTATGGCTACACCTTC. Protein: CASQEGWHNYGYTF.

The V call is TRBV2, the J call TRBJ1-6; D is unresolved. Deletions cut 5 bases from V and 5 bases from J, with 1 base between. This CDR3 spans 11 amino acids. The germline CDR1 and CDR2 sequences are SNHLY and FYNNEI. CDR3 sequence reads: CASSNNSPLHF. As DNA, the CDR3 is TGTGCCAGCAGTAATAATTCACCCCTCCACTTT.

This rearrangement joins TRBV18 to TRBJ2-1; a weak D match, TRBD1 (5 bases). Trimming shortened V by 6 bases and J by 0 bases, and 12 bases separated the two germline ends. The CDR3 is 15 amino acids. Germline V CDR1 and CDR2: KGHSH, LQKENI. CDR3: CASSLQDLSYNEQFF. The CDR3 DNA follows: TGTGCCAGCTCCCTACAGGACCTCTCCTACAATGAGCAGTTCTTC.